What follows describes a single T cell receptor (beta chain). CDR3 length equals 14 residues. The V and J ends lost 7 bases and 6 bases respectively, with 18 bases between them. The V gene's germline CDR1 is LNHDA and CDR2 SQIVND (reference sequence). This sample was taken from a study of blood T cell repertoires in COVID-19. The overall study: From T cells, B-cell-depleted T cells, or PBMCs came the material, which was cDNA or gDNA.

Original processing methods: Reference gene primer amplification gave estimated nucleated cell counts. Sequenced by immunoSEQ multiplex PCR; TCRdb stores in-frame clones only, minus some. V and J calls and clone size are those listed in that table; D and trimming were worked out from the DNA. The table has about 76,000 clones, more than 90% seen once. This sequence originates from a human donor in a cohort sampled during active COVID-19. The sample comprised peripheral blood. This sequence joins TRBV19 and TRBJ1-2; possibly TRBD1 for D (5 bases). The CDR3 spells CASIPSPGRNGYTF. The CDR3 bases are TGTGCCAGTATCCCTTCCCCAGGGCGGAATGGCTACACCTTC.